The entry below gives a single T cell receptor (beta chain) sequence along with its context. This entry comes from a study of blood T cell repertoires in COVID-19. Overall study context: Researchers got acute and convalescent COVID-19 samples from the United States, Italy and Spain.

Profiling relied on immunoSEQ multiplex PCR, and the TCRdb table lists in-frame clones only, not all of them. The sample gives approximately 38,000 clones, around 87% of which show up once; approximately 25% is in the top ten. Germline lookup yields CDR1 LNHNV and CDR2 YYDKDF (reference sequence). This CDR3 comprises 17 residues. With 5 bases removed from V and 5 bases from J, the gap between germline ends came to 24 bases. The rearrangement uses TRBV15 and TRBJ1-2; a possible D gene is TRBD1 (5 bases). This TCR derives from a man in his fifties or sixties with active or convalescent COVID-19. Sequenced material: peripheral blood. CDR3 protein: CATSPRGRGTSEYGYTF. Here the CDR3 DNA reads TGTGCCACCAGCCCTCGGGGTCGAGGGACTTCTGAATATGGCTACACCTTC.